This section outlines one T cell receptor (beta chain) sequence together with its context. This sample stems from a study of technical replicates of blood from a handful of donors. Sequencing was performed with immunoSEQ multiplex PCR; in TCRdb, only in-frame clones are kept and a portion is missing. The sample consists of some 12,000 clones, approximately 94% of them appearing once. This receptor was identified in a human donor in good health. The sample comprised PBMCs.

Here the CDR3 reads CASSDGAGAYNEQFF. The DNA of the CDR3 is TGTGCCAGCAGTGACGGGGCGGGAGCCTACAATGAGCAGTTCTTC. The V call is TRBV6-4, the J call TRBJ2-1, with 7 nucleotides matching TRBD2. J lost 2 bases, V lost 2 bases, and 3 bases had no gene match. There are 15 residues in the CDR3. Germline CDR1 is MRHNA and CDR2 is SNTAGT.